These 5 T cell receptor beta chains share one sample of origin, sequenced in a study of CD8 T cells in ankylosing spondylitis. TCRdb used MiXCR to reprocess the 5' RACE reads, holding one entry per CDR3 protein. The data contain more than 110,000 distinct CDR3 sequences, more than 7% of them singletons. The specimen was synovial fluid, either unsorted or a sorted T cell fraction (not recorded which). These receptors all stem from a male donor with ankylosing spondylitis.

Ten or more counts support this clonotype. The rearrangement joins TRBV12-3 or TRBV12-4 to TRBJ1-5; the match to TRBD1 covers 9 bases. The CDR3 extends over 15 amino acids. Germline trimming cut 5 bases from V and 4 bases from J; bases unmatched to any gene: 6. The CDR3 region has the DNA TGTGCCAGCAGTGTAGTACAGGGGGCGAATCAGCCCCAGCATTTT. It yields the protein CASSVVQGANQPQHF.

This clonotype was detected ten times or more. J is TRBJ1-2 and V is TRBV7-2; D is possibly TRBD1 (6 bases). CDR1 is SGHTA and CDR2 is FQGNSA in the germline V gene. Trimming cost V 5 bases and J 6 bases, with 13 bases left between them. The CDR3 runs 13 residues. The DNA for the CDR3 is TGTGCCAGCAGCGTCGCAGGGGCGCATGGCTACACCTTC. Translating it yields CASSVAGAHGYTF.

This clonotype was seen repeatedly, ten times or more. The J gene is TRBJ2-1, the V gene TRBV20-1; 7 nucleotides align to TRBD2. Looked up from germline, CDR1 is DFQATT and CDR2 is SNEGSKA (reference sequence). CDR3 size: 14 residues. The V and J ends lost 4 bases and 4 bases, in that order; junction bases with no gene match: 7. DNA of the CDR3: TGCAGTGCTACTTGGGACTATCCATACAATGAGCAGTTCTTC. Translated: CSATWDYPYNEQFF.

As to this clonotype: A much more abundant neighbour one base away suggests this may be a read error. CDR3: CANSADTNTGELFF. The CDR3 nucleotides are TGTGCCAACAGCGCCGACACGAACACCGGGGAGCTGTTTTTT. V gene TRBV7-3 combines with J gene TRBJ2-2; D gene uncertain. Germline CDR1 and CDR2: SGHTA and FQGTGA. The CDR3 is 14 residues long.

This clonotype was detected a few times. This chain uses TRBV6-6 with TRBJ2-5; the D gene is possibly TRBD2 (6 bases). With 2 bases removed from V and 6 bases from J, the gap between germline ends came to 10 bases. The CDR3 is made up of 13 amino acids. From germline, CDR1 is MNHNY and CDR2 SVGAGI (reference sequence). The CDR3 coding sequence is TGTGCCAGCAGTTACATGGGGGGACAGACCCAGTACTTC. Protein product: CASSYMGGQTQYF.